This entry lists 17 T cell receptor beta chains sequenced from one sample in a study of identical twins. A single record per CDR3 protein comes from TCRdb applying MiXCR to the 5' RACE reads. Of 350,000 to 400,000 distinct CDR3 sequences listed, 9% to 10% are singletons. The sequencing sample was made of naive T cells sorted from blood. These receptors were taken from a woman between 45 and 65 years old in good health.

This clonotype was observed a handful of times. The chain is built from TRBV12-3 or TRBV12-4 and TRBJ2-5; D might be TRBD2 (6 bases). Trimming stripped 3 bases from V and 6 bases from J, with 17 bases between. This CDR3 contains 15 residues. CDR3 protein: CASSFGSGYSQTQYF. The CDR3 coding sequence is TGTGCCAGCAGTTTTGGTAGCGGATATTCACAGACCCAGTACTTC.

This clonotype has only a few counts. The rearrangement links TRBV10-2 to TRBJ2-7; D is unresolved. CDR1 is WSHSY, CDR2 SAAADI, per germline. The V gene lost 4 bases and the J gene lost 6 bases, with 13 bases spanning the gap. CDR3 size: 13 residues. In nucleotides, the CDR3 is TGCGCCAGCAGTGCTCTGGGTTCCAGCGAGCAGTACGTC. Translating it yields CASSALGSSEQYV.

This clonotype was picked up many times. V and J are TRBV16 and TRBJ2-1; possibly TRBD1 for D (6 bases). Looked up from germline, CDR1 is KGHSY and CDR2 is FQNENV. The CDR3 is 15 residues long. With 4 bases removed from V and 4 bases from J, the gap between germline ends came to 14 bases. The CDR3: CASSLQTGSYNEQFF. CDR3 in DNA: TGTGCCAGCAGCCTACAAACAGGGTCTTACAATGAGCAGTTCTTC.

This clonotype was detected many times. V gene TRBV10-3 combines with J gene TRBJ2-1; D uncertain. V was pared by 0 bases and J by 9 bases, with 15 bases between. The germline gives CDR1 ENHRY, CDR2 SYGVKD. The CDR3 runs to 15 residues. In nucleotides, the CDR3 is TGTGCCATCAGTGAGTCGACTCGGGCTATCGCTGAGCAGTTCTTC. This translates into CAISESTRAIAEQFF.

V usage is TRBV5-1 and J usage is TRBJ1-2; unclear D gene. Deletions cut 2 bases from V and 3 bases from J, with 11 bases between. The CDR3 covers 14 residues. Germline V gene sequence: CDR1 SGHRS, CDR2 YFSETQ. CDR3 residues: CASSFDSRDYGYTF. CDR3 DNA sequence: TGCGCCAGCAGCTTTGATTCAAGAGACTATGGCTACACCTTC.

As concerns this clonotype: Sequence at one end of the junction differs from germline and may be a read error. The chain is built from TRBV20-1 and TRBJ2-7; tentatively, D is TRBD1 or TRBD2 (6 bases each). Per germline, CDR1 DFQATT and CDR2 SNEGSKA (reference sequence). This CDR3 comprises 12 residues. CDR3 DNA sequence: TGCAGTGCAAGAGGGGGGATCTACGAGCAGTACTTC. As protein: CSARGGIYEQYF.

This clonotype was picked up a small number of times. The CDR3 spells CASTALAGSSYNEQFF. The CDR3 DNA reads TGTGCCAGCACCGCACTAGCGGGGAGCTCCTACAATGAGCAGTTCTTC. The rearrangement uses TRBV27 and TRBJ2-1; 10 bases align to TRBD2. Germline loops: CDR1 MNHEY, CDR2 SMNVEV (reference sequence). The CDR3 length is 16 residues. Germline trimming cut 7 bases from V and 0 bases from J; bases unmatched to any gene: 6.

There are a few counts of this clonotype. The V and J genes are TRBV5-1 and TRBJ2-2; D is possibly TRBD1 (6 bases). The CDR3 sequence is 14 residues long. V shed 3 bases and J shed 5 bases, with 11 bases lying between them. CDR1 is SGHRS, CDR2 YFSETQ, per germline. DNA of the CDR3: TGCGCCAGCAGCTCCAACAGGGCAACCGGGGAGCTGTTTTTT. Amino acid sequence: CASSSNRATGELFF.

This clonotype was picked up many times. The chain is built from TRBV19 and TRBJ2-1; D gene ambiguous. Germline CDR1 is LNHDA and CDR2 is SQIVND (reference sequence). The CDR3 contains 14 residues. Trimming left V 4 bases short and J 0 bases short, with 7 bases between. CDR3 loop: CASSRLLSYNEQFF. CDR3 bases: TGTGCCAGTAGTAGGCTGCTCTCCTACAATGAGCAGTTCTTC.

This clonotype has only a few counts. This rearrangement joins TRBV7-2 to TRBJ2-1; D may be TRBD2 (6 bases). The CDR3 is 16 residues long. Trimming cost V 5 bases and J 2 bases, with 16 bases left between them. Germline values: CDR1 SGHTA, CDR2 FQGNSA. The CDR3 spells CASSPGLRIPYNEQFF. The CDR3 nucleotides read TGTGCCAGCAGCCCGGGACTCCGAATACCCTACAATGAGCAGTTCTTC.

In its sample, this clonotype was seen many times. CDR3 amino acids: CASSDRDETQYF. The CDR3 nucleotides read TGTGCCAGCAGTGACCGTGATGAGACCCAGTACTTC. The chain recombines TRBV2 with TRBJ2-5; D is unclear. Looked up from germline, CDR1 is SNHLY and CDR2 is FYNNEI. Between the trimmed V and J ends, which lost 3 bases and 5 bases, there was a span of 7 bases. The CDR3 totals 12 residues.

This clonotype was observed at least ten times. The chain carries TRBV5-1 and TRBJ2-7; D may match TRBD1 or TRBD2 (6 bases each). Germline CDR1 reads SGHRS; CDR2 reads YFSETQ. V was pared by 3 bases and J by 2 bases, with 15 bases between. This CDR3 has 15 amino acids. The CDR3, as DNA: TGCGCCAGCAGCTCGGGGGCGGAGACTACCTACGAGCAGTACTTC. This gives the protein CASSSGAETTYEQYF.

The chain employs TRBV21-1 and TRBJ1-1; TRBD1 was called by the table and not checked on the DNA. TRBV21-1 is described as a pseudogene. The CDR3 consists of 13 residues. This CDR3 is CASSIDRDTEAFF. The CDR3 nucleotides are TGTGCCAGCAGCATCGACCGGGACACTGAAGCTTTCTTT.

The J gene is TRBJ2-5, the V gene TRBV11-2; 7 bases agree with TRBD2. The V segment lost 1 base and the J segment 0 bases; nucleotides outside the gene matches: 8. The CDR3 is 17 amino acids. Germline CDR1 is SGHAT and CDR2 is FQNNGV. The CDR3 region has the DNA TGTGCCAGCAGCTTAGGGGAGGGCGGGACGTACCAAGAGACCCAGTACTTC. Protein product: CASSLGEGGTYQETQYF.

This chain uses TRBV12-3 or TRBV12-4 with TRBJ1-3, with D unclear. V was trimmed by 4 bases and J by 2 bases, leaving 3 bases between them. The CDR3 runs to 12 residues. CDR3 DNA sequence: TGTGCCAGCAGTTCCCCTGGAAACACCATATATTTT. It yields the protein CASSSPGNTIYF.

This clonotype was counted ten times or more. The chain joins TRBV12-3 or TRBV12-4 to TRBJ1-4; 7 nucleotides match TRBD1. This CDR3 has 15 amino acids. Germline trimming cut 3 bases from V and 10 bases from J; bases unmatched to any gene: 11. In DNA form, the CDR3 reads TGTGCCAGCAGTTTGGGGCCACAGGGGCGGGGAAAACTGTTTTTT. This sequence encodes CASSLGPQGRGKLFF.

The CDR3 protein is CASSLGERAFF. CDR3 sequence (DNA): TGTGCCAGCAGCTTAGGTGAAAGGGCTTTCTTT. The chain recombines TRBV7-9 with TRBJ1-1; D uncertain. The CDR3 has 11 amino acids. Germline-derived CDR1 and CDR2 are SEHNR and FQNEAQ (reference sequence). V lost 1 base to trimming and J lost 11 bases, with 8 bases between them.